Listed below are T cell receptor beta chains from one sample, sequenced in a study of OX40 agonist ivuxolimab in advanced cancers. Here immunoSEQ multiplex PCR was the method, and the copy in TCRdb shows in-frame clones only, minus some. There are under 40,000 clones in the sample; roughly 79% occur only once, and roughly a fifth lies in the top ten. The specimen comprised CD4+ or CD8+ T cells sorted from blood, sampled in a trial of the OX40 agonist ivuxolimab. These receptors were taken from an adult with an advanced solid tumor such as melanoma, head and neck, liver or kidney cancer. The CDR3 runs from the conserved cysteine through the conserved F or W. The D gene is left open where the match is weak. Rows may omit the clone size; those that give it use once, few, many or a size class.

d_call: .; clone_size: once; j_call: TRBJ1-2; v_call: TRBV19; cdr3_aa: CASTTTGGENYGYTF; cdr3_nt: TGTGCCAGTACCACAACGGGGGGTGAGAACTATGGCTACACCTTC
d_call: .; clone_size: .; j_call: TRBJ2-7; v_call: TRBV28; cdr3_aa: CASSLVSWYSSYEQYF; cdr3_nt: TGTGCCAGCAGTCTGGTTTCTTGGTATAGCAGCTACGAGCAGTACTTC
d_call: .; clone_size: few; j_call: TRBJ1-4; v_call: TRBV7-2; cdr3_aa: CASSSRVTTNEKLFF; cdr3_nt: TGTGCCAGCAGCTCCAGGGTTACCACTAATGAAAAACTGTTTTTT
d_call: .; clone_size: .; j_call: TRBJ1-2; v_call: TRBV28; cdr3_aa: CASTDKRGYTF; cdr3_nt: TGTGCCAGCACGGATAAAAGGGGCTACACCTTC
d_call: TRBD2; clone_size: .; j_call: TRBJ2-3; v_call: TRBV19; cdr3_aa: CASSWGSGRSTDTQYF; cdr3_nt: TGTGCCAGTAGTTGGGGGAGCGGGAGGAGTACAGATACGCAGTATTTT
d_call: .; clone_size: .; j_call: TRBJ2-1; v_call: TRBV5-6; cdr3_aa: CASSLAGESTYNEQFF; cdr3_nt: TGTGCCAGCAGCTTGGCCGGCGAGAGTACCTACAATGAGCAGTTCTTC
d_call: TRBD1; clone_size: .; j_call: TRBJ2-1; v_call: TRBV5-1; cdr3_aa: CASSVTGVNEQFF; cdr3_nt: TGCGCCAGCAGCGTTACAGGGGTCAATGAGCAGTTCTTC
d_call: TRBD1; clone_size: once; j_call: TRBJ2-2; v_call: TRBV7-2; cdr3_aa: CASSLVQGWTGELFF; cdr3_nt: TGTGCCAGCAGCTTAGTACAGGGGTGGACCGGGGAGCTGTTTTTT
d_call: .; clone_size: once; j_call: TRBJ2-5; v_call: TRBV30; cdr3_aa: CAWSSGRFDRETQYF; cdr3_nt: TGTGCCTGGAGTAGCGGACGGTTCGATAGGGAGACCCAGTACTTC
d_call: TRBD1; clone_size: .; j_call: TRBJ2-7; v_call: TRBV27; cdr3_aa: CASSRDRGGYEQYF; cdr3_nt: TGTGCCAGCAGCAGGGACAGGGGAGGCTACGAGCAGTACTTC
d_call: .; clone_size: .; j_call: TRBJ2-3; v_call: TRBV7-9; cdr3_aa: CASSLGRRVADTQYF; cdr3_nt: TGTGCCAGCAGCTTAGGGAGAAGGGTGGCAGATACGCAGTATTTT
d_call: .; clone_size: .; j_call: TRBJ1-2; v_call: TRBV29-1; cdr3_aa: CSVEDLGGRYGYTF; cdr3_nt: TGCAGCGTTGAAGATCTGGGGGGCCGCTATGGCTACACCTTC
d_call: TRBD1; clone_size: .; j_call: TRBJ2-2; v_call: TRBV30; cdr3_aa: CAWDPGQGAAGELFF; cdr3_nt: TGTGCCTGGGACCCGGGACAGGGGGCCGCCGGGGAGCTGTTTTTT
d_call: .; clone_size: .; j_call: TRBJ2-5; v_call: TRBV5-4; cdr3_aa: CASSRAMTERGETQYF; cdr3_nt: TGTGCCAGCAGCCGAGCGATGACAGAAAGAGGAGAGACCCAGTACTTC
d_call: TRBD1; clone_size: once; j_call: TRBJ1-5; v_call: TRBV19; cdr3_aa: CASSDRDFYQPQHF; cdr3_nt: TGTGCCAGTAGTGACAGGGACTTTTATCAGCCCCAGCATTTT
d_call: .; clone_size: few; j_call: TRBJ1-4; v_call: TRBV18; cdr3_aa: CASSPGSGNEKLFF; cdr3_nt: TGTGCCAGCTCACCGGGATCGGGAAATGAAAAACTGTTTTTT
d_call: TRBD2; clone_size: .; j_call: TRBJ2-1; v_call: TRBV19; cdr3_aa: CATNPGGSSYNEQFF; cdr3_nt: TGTGCCACTAACCCGGGGGGTAGCTCCTACAATGAGCAGTTCTTC
d_call: .; clone_size: .; j_call: TRBJ2-5; v_call: TRBV5-4; cdr3_aa: CASSLGGGAPGETQYF; cdr3_nt: TGTGCCAGCAGCTTGGGTGGCGGGGCCCCTGGAGAGACCCAGTACTTC
d_call: .; clone_size: .; j_call: TRBJ1-1; v_call: TRBV19; cdr3_aa: CASSKPTTGIMNTEAFF; cdr3_nt: TGTGCCAGTAGTAAACCAACGACAGGTATAATGAACACTGAAGCTTTCTTT
d_call: .; clone_size: once; j_call: TRBJ2-2; v_call: TRBV6-5; cdr3_aa: CASRLGTGELFF; cdr3_nt: TGTGCCAGCAGGCTGGGAACCGGGGAGCTGTTTTTT
d_call: .; clone_size: .; j_call: TRBJ1-5; v_call: TRBV18; cdr3_aa: CASSPPNQPQHF; cdr3_nt: TGTGCCAGCTCACCGCCCAATCAGCCCCAGCATTTT
d_call: TRBD2; clone_size: .; j_call: TRBJ2-3; v_call: TRBV7-2; cdr3_aa: CASSLGTSGRVDTQYF; cdr3_nt: TGTGCCAGCAGCTTAGGGACTAGCGGGAGGGTCGATACGCAGTATTTT
d_call: .; clone_size: .; j_call: TRBJ1-3; v_call: TRBV28; cdr3_aa: CASGDWGNTIYF; cdr3_nt: TGTGCCAGCGGGGACTGGGGAAACACCATATATTTT
d_call: TRBD2; clone_size: .; j_call: TRBJ2-7; v_call: TRBV2; cdr3_aa: CASSGNDVPGLADSYEQYF; cdr3_nt: TGTGCCAGCAGTGGGAATGATGTCCCGGGACTAGCGGACTCCTACGAGCAGTACTTC
d_call: .; clone_size: once; j_call: TRBJ2-1; v_call: TRBV9; cdr3_aa: CASSVDIPYNEQFF; cdr3_nt: TGTGCCAGCAGCGTAGATATCCCCTACAATGAGCAGTTCTTC
d_call: .; clone_size: .; j_call: TRBJ1-2; v_call: TRBV19; cdr3_aa: CASIPGPTISIGGYTF; cdr3_nt: TGTGCCAGCATCCCGGGTCCTACTATTTCAATCGGCGGCTACACCTTC
d_call: .; clone_size: .; j_call: TRBJ1-1; v_call: TRBV6-5; cdr3_aa: CASSYSIRANTEAFF; cdr3_nt: TGTGCCAGCAGTTACTCGATCAGGGCTAACACTGAAGCTTTCTTT
d_call: TRBD2; clone_size: .; j_call: TRBJ2-7; v_call: TRBV2; cdr3_aa: CASSPTSGPTYEQYF; cdr3_nt: TGTGCCAGCAGTCCGACTAGCGGACCAACCTACGAGCAGTACTTC
d_call: .; clone_size: once; j_call: TRBJ1-4; v_call: TRBV2; cdr3_aa: CASSVSGSEKLFF; cdr3_nt: TGTGCCAGCAGCGTGAGTGGTAGCGAAAAACTGTTTTTT
d_call: .; clone_size: .; j_call: TRBJ1-3; v_call: TRBV29-1; cdr3_aa: CSAQRGGSGNTIYF; cdr3_nt: TGCAGCGCCCAGCGGGGGGGCAGTGGAAACACCATATATTTT
d_call: TRBD1; clone_size: .; j_call: TRBJ1-5; v_call: TRBV28; cdr3_aa: CASSGTGGNNQPQHF; cdr3_nt: TGTGCCAGCAGTGGGACAGGGGGGAACAATCAGCCCCAGCATTTT
d_call: TRBD2; clone_size: .; j_call: TRBJ2-7; v_call: TRBV7-2; cdr3_aa: CASSFSTSGGDEQYF; cdr3_nt: TGTGCCAGCAGCTTTTCGACTAGCGGGGGAGACGAGCAGTACTTC
d_call: .; clone_size: .; j_call: TRBJ1-5; v_call: TRBV28; cdr3_aa: CASSLTQEDNQPQHF; cdr3_nt: TGTGCCAGCAGTTTAACGCAGGAGGACAATCAGCCCCAGCATTTT
d_call: .; clone_size: few; j_call: TRBJ2-5; v_call: TRBV11-2; cdr3_aa: CASSLERAAETQYF; cdr3_nt: TGTGCCAGCAGCTTAGAACGCGCCGCAGAGACCCAGTACTTC
d_call: .; clone_size: .; j_call: TRBJ2-5; v_call: TRBV7-9; cdr3_aa: CASSLEGRGTAYF; cdr3_nt: TGTGCCAGCAGCTTAGAAGGGAGAGGCACAGCTTACTTC
d_call: .; clone_size: .; j_call: TRBJ2-5; v_call: TRBV10-3; cdr3_aa: CAISESDWTQYF; cdr3_nt: TGTGCCATCAGTGAGTCGGATTGGACCCAGTACTTC
d_call: .; clone_size: .; j_call: TRBJ1-1; v_call: TRBV6-5; cdr3_aa: CASIVTSGAFF; cdr3_nt: TGTGCCAGCATCGTAACCTCTGGAGCTTTCTTT
d_call: TRBD2; clone_size: .; j_call: TRBJ2-1; v_call: TRBV27; cdr3_aa: CASSLGLGYNEQFF; cdr3_nt: TGTGCCAGCAGTCTTGGACTAGGGTACAATGAGCAGTTCTTC
d_call: .; clone_size: .; j_call: TRBJ2-6; v_call: TRBV7-7; cdr3_aa: CASSITGANVLTF; cdr3_nt: TGTGCTAGCAGCATTACTGGGGCCAACGTCCTGACTTTC
d_call: TRBD1; clone_size: once; j_call: TRBJ1-6; v_call: TRBV7-2; cdr3_aa: CASSRGQGGSPLHF; cdr3_nt: TGTGCCAGCAGCCGTGGACAGGGAGGTTCACCCCTCCACTTT
d_call: TRBD2; clone_size: .; j_call: TRBJ2-1; v_call: TRBV7-2; cdr3_aa: CASSMTSSGGYEQFF; cdr3_nt: TGTGCCAGCAGCATGACTAGCTCCGGAGGGTATGAGCAGTTCTTC
d_call: TRBD1; clone_size: .; j_call: TRBJ2-1; v_call: TRBV11-1; cdr3_aa: CASSFGMRTGDDEQFF; cdr3_nt: TGTGCCAGCAGCTTCGGAATGCGCACAGGGGATGATGAGCAGTTCTTC
d_call: .; clone_size: few; j_call: TRBJ1-4; v_call: TRBV2; cdr3_aa: CASSAQGSTNEKLFF; cdr3_nt: TGTGCCAGCAGCGCCCAGGGTTCAACTAATGAAAAACTGTTTTTT
d_call: TRBD2; clone_size: few; j_call: TRBJ2-1; v_call: TRBV28; cdr3_aa: CASSPSPLAGDHNEQFF; cdr3_nt: TGTGCCAGCAGTCCTTCCCCACTAGCGGGGGACCACAATGAGCAGTTCTTC
d_call: TRBD1; clone_size: .; j_call: TRBJ1-1; v_call: TRBV5-4; cdr3_aa: CASSLGGTGSVATEAFF; cdr3_nt: TGTGCCAGCAGCCTGGGAGGGACAGGGAGTGTTGCCACTGAAGCTTTCTTT
d_call: .; clone_size: .; j_call: TRBJ1-2; v_call: TRBV29-1; cdr3_aa: CSVVGRNYGYTF; cdr3_nt: TGCAGCGTTGTGGGGAGGAACTATGGCTACACCTTC